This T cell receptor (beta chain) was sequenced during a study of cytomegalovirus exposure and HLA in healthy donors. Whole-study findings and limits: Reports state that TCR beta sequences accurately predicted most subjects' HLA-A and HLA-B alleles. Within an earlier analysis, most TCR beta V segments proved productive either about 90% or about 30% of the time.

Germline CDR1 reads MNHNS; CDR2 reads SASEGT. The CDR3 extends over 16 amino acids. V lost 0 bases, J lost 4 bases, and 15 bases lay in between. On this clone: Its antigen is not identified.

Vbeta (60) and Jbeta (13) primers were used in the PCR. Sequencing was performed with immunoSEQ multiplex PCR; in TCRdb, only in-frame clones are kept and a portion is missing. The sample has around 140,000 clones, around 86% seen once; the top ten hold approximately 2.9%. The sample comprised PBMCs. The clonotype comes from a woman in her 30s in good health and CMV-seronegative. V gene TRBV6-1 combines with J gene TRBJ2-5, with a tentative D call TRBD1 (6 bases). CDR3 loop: CASSEAGGGRRETQYF. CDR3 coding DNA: TGTGCCAGCAGTGAAGCGGGTGGGGGCCGAAGAGAGACCCAGTACTTC.